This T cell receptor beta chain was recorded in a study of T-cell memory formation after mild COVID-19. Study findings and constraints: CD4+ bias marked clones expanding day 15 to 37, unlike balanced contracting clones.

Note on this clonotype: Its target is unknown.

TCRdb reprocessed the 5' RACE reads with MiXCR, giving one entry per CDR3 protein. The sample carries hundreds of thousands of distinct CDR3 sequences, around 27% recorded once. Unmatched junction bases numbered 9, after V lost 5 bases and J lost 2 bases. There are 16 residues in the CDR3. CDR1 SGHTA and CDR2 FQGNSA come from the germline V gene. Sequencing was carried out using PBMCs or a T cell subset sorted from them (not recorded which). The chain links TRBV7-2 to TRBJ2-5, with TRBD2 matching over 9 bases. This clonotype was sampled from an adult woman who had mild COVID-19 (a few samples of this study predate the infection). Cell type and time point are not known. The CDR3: CASSLGLALRQETQYF. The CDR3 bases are TGTGCCAGCAGCCTGGGACTAGCTCTACGACAAGAGACCCAGTACTTC. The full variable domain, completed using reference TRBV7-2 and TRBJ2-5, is GAGVSQSPSNKVTEKGKDVELRCDPISGHTALYWYRQSLGQGLEFLIYFQGNSAPDKSGLPSDRFSAERTGGSVSTLTIQRTQQEDSAVYLCASSLGLALRQETQYFGPGTRLLVL.